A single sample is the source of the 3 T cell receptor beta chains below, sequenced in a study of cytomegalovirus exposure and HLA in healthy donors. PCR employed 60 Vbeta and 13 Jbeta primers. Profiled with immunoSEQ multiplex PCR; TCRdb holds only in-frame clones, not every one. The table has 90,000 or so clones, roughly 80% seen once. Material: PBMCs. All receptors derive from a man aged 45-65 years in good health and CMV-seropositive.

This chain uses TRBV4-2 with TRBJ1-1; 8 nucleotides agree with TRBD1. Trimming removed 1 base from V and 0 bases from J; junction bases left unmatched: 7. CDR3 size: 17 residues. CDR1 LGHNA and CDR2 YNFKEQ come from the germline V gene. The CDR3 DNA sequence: TGTGCCAGCAGCCAAGGCTACAGGGGGGACATGAACACTGAAGCTTTCTTT. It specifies CASSQGYRGDMNTEAFF.

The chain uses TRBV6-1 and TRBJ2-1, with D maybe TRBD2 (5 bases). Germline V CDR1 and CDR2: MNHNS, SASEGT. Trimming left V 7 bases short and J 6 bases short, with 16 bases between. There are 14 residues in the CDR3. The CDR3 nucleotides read TGTGCCAGCATCCCTGGCGGGTCGATCAATGAGCAGTTCTTC. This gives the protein CASIPGGSINEQFF.

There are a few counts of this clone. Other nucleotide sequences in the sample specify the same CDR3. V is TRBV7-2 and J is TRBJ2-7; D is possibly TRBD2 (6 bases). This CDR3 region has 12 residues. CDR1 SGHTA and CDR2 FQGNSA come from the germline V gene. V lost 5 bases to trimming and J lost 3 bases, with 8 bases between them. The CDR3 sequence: CASSPGGYEQYF. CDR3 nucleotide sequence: TGTGCCAGCAGCCCCGGGGGCTACGAGCAGTACTTC. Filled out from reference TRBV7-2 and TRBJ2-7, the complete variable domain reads GAGVSQSPSNKVTEKGKDVELRCDPISGHTALYWYRQSLGQGLEFLIYFQGNSAPDKSGLPSDRFSAERTGGSVSTLTIQRTQQEDSAVYLCASSPGGYEQYFGPGTRLTVT.